This T cell receptor (beta chain) was recovered during a study of blood T cell repertoires in COVID-19. Turning to the study itself: Whether acute or convalescent, the COVID-19 samples came from the United States, Italy and Spain. The cDNA or gDNA used as material had been derived from T cells, B-cell-depleted T cells, or PBMCs.

This clone was seen just once. Under the authors' procedure: It was from reference gene primer amplification that nucleated cell counts were estimated. This table comes from immunoSEQ multiplex PCR, and its TCRdb copy is limited to in-frame clones, with some not included. The DNA gave D and trimming, while V, J and clone size come from that table. Here the sample spans tens of thousands of clones, 86% being singletons. CDR1 is DFQATT, CDR2 SNEGSKA, per germline (reference sequence). This CDR3 has 11 amino acids. V gave up 6 bases and J gave up 4 bases, with 7 bases separating them. The chain uses TRBV20-1 and TRBJ2-1; D is unclear. The origin of this receptor is a man in his sixties or seventies with active or convalescent COVID-19. The sequencing sample was made of peripheral blood. The CDR3 reads CSALTYNEQFF. As DNA, the CDR3 is TGCAGTGCCCTCACATACAATGAGCAGTTCTTC.